This TCR beta chain was observed in a study of T cell responses to AZD1222 COVID-19 vaccine. Study-wide points: White British ancestry dominated among donors, who included more females, and clonal diversity was possibly underestimated. Reports say nearly half of spike-specific TCRs go after unmutated variant regions.

Here immunoSEQ multiplex PCR was the method, and the copy in TCRdb shows in-frame clones only, minus some. The data contain 54,000 or so clones, approximately 80% of them seen just once; the ten biggest clones take up 5%. In the case of this clone: What it binds is unknown.

The sample in question was peripheral blood, obtained 28 days after the second AZD1222 dose. The receptor's source is an adult who received the AZD1222 COVID-19 vaccine.

CDR3 sequence (DNA): TGCAGTGCTAGTGACAGGGGGCACACTGAAGCTTTCTTT. Translation: CSASDRGHTEAFF. The chain is built from TRBV20-1 and TRBJ1-1, with 10 bases that match TRBD1. Germline lookup yields CDR1 DFQATT and CDR2 SNEGSKA (reference sequence). The CDR3 runs to 13 residues. The trim removed 3 bases at V and 3 bases at J, leaving 1 base unmatched.